This TCR beta chain was profiled in a study of blood T cell repertoires in COVID-19. Across the whole study: Researchers got acute and convalescent COVID-19 samples from the United States, Italy and Spain. From T cells, B-cell-depleted T cells, or PBMCs came the material, which was cDNA or gDNA.

CDR3 length: 13 amino acids. V shed 8 bases, J shed 5 bases, and the junction held 3 bases outside the gene matches. Germline CDR1 reads KGHSH; CDR2 reads LQKENI. The method was immunoSEQ multiplex PCR; TCRdb's version includes in-frame clones alone and lacks a portion of them. The sample holds 45,000 to 65,000 clones; less than 90% are singletons and the top ten take approximately 5.1%. This clone was detected once. Sequences were obtained from peripheral blood. The sequence was collected from an elderly man in a cohort sampled during active COVID-19. The chain combines TRBV18 with TRBJ2-1; 10 nucleotides line up with TRBD1. The CDR3 DNA reads TGTGCCAGCGGGACAGGGGTAAACAATGAGCAGTTCTTC. Protein sequence: CASGTGVNNEQFF.